The clone carrying this T cell receptor beta chain occurred a few times. Its antigen is undetermined. Germline-derived CDR1 and CDR2 are SQVTM and ANQGSEA. CDR3 length: 12 amino acids. Combining a sample-barcoded 5' primer with a J-beta primer mix, a second PCR ran for roughly 7 to 11 cycles. TCRdb used MiXCR to reprocess the 5' RACE reads, holding one entry per CDR3 protein. Of 1.5 million to 2 million distinct CDR3 sequences in the sample, less than 50% are singletons; the top ten hold approximately 2.1%. This record belongs to a study of blood T cells in healthy people across ages. Study overall: Capturing about one barcoded beta molecule per two T cells was achieved by template switching.

Study-wide results and limits: Naive T cell percentage by flow cytometry tracked strongly with beta diversity. Per-million-T-cell TCR beta diversity fell roughly linearly with age.

Isolating PBMCs gave at least 6.5 million of these cells per sample. This sequence originates from a middle-aged woman in good health. The rearrangement uses TRBV29-1 and TRBJ2-5; D tentatively reads TRBD1 or TRBD2 (5 bases each). The J call may be wrong; the DNA end is better matched by TRBJ2-7. Sequencing was carried out using blood. DNA for the CDR3: TGCAGCGTTGATTATGGGGGTTACGAGCAGTACTTC. Translation gives CSVDYGGYEQYF.